A single sample gave rise to the 5 T cell receptor beta chains below, sequenced in a study of regulatory T cells in long-lasting Graves disease. According to the study, TCR beta libraries were built with iRepertoire HTBI primers and CDR3-region Arm-PCR. TCRdb ran MiXCR on the multiplex PCR reads and lists one entry per CDR3 protein. The sample records hundreds of thousands of distinct CDR3 sequences, about 16% being singletons. As for time point: newly diagnosed GD, antithyroid drugs for less than 3 months. PBMC-derived RNA was used for the TCR library. The same specimen was also included in a second study, on T cells in Graves' hyperthyroidism and ophthalmopathy.

Sample: peripheral blood mononuclear cells (PBMCs), taken at new diagnosis, from a patient treated with antithyroid drugs. Every receptor here comes from a woman between 40 and 65 years old with Graves disease.

The J gene is TRBJ2-5, the V gene TRBV20-1; 7 nucleotides align to TRBD1. Per germline, CDR1 DFQATT and CDR2 SNEGSKA (reference sequence). V lost 1 base to trimming and J lost 5 bases; unmatched junction nucleotides: 16. This CDR3 is 17 amino acids long. This chain's CDR3 is CSARGDSTGFFWETQYF. CDR3 in DNA: TGCAGTGCTAGAGGGGATTCGACAGGGTTTTTTTGGGAGACCCAGTACTTC.

In this sample, this clonotype turned up many times. DNA of the CDR3: TGTGCCAGCAGCCTAACGGGGGGAATCTACGAGCAGTACTTC. Translated, it gives CASSLTGGIYEQYF. The chain is built from TRBV6-2 or TRBV6-3 and TRBJ2-7; TRBD2 matches at 7 bases. Germline V gene lookup returns CDR1 MNHEY and CDR2 SVGEGT. V was pared by 6 bases and J by 3 bases, with 8 bases of the junction left unmatched. This CDR3 has 14 amino acids.

This clonotype was observed many times. V usage is TRBV20-1 and J usage is TRBJ2-5, with D tentatively TRBD1 or TRBD2 (5 bases each). The CDR3 extends over 12 amino acids. Germline V CDR1 and CDR2: DFQATT, SNEGSKA (reference sequence). Trimming stripped 3 bases from V and 3 bases from J, with 8 bases between. The CDR3 spells CSASGAKETQYF. The DNA for the CDR3 is TGCAGTGCTAGCGGGGCCAAAGAGACCCAGTACTTC.

CDR3: CSVEGQVTGGYTF. In DNA, the CDR3 is TGCAGCGTTGAAGGACAGGTAACGGGAGGCTACACCTTC. This sequence joins TRBV29-1 and TRBJ1-2, with a possible D match to TRBD1 (6 bases). Per the germline V gene, CDR1 is SQVTM and CDR2 is ANQGSEA. The CDR3 consists of 13 residues. The germline V and J ends were trimmed by 1 base and 8 bases, with 14 bases remaining between them.

This clonotype is termed medium-sized. The V and J genes are TRBV12-3 or TRBV12-4 and TRBJ2-1, with 8 bases aligning to TRBD1. The trim removed 3 bases at V and 5 bases at J, leaving 3 bases unmatched. The CDR3 runs 14 residues. CDR3 protein: CASSLHRGDNEQFF. The DNA of the CDR3 is TGTGCCAGCAGTTTGCACAGGGGGGACAATGAGCAGTTCTTC.